This T cell receptor beta chain originates from a study of shared clonotypes between healthy human individuals. Generated by immunoSEQ multiplex PCR, the TCRdb table keeps only in-frame clones and is missing some. The top ten hold approximately 25% of the sample, which has under 850,000 clones, 80% to 95% seen once. As regards this clone: What it recognizes is unknown.

V gave up 7 bases and J gave up 3 bases; unmatched junction bases: 15. Germline values: CDR1 LNHDA, CDR2 SQIVND (reference sequence). The CDR3 runs 16 residues. Naive CD8 isolation took CD45RO-negative cells positively selected for CCR7 and excluded terminally differentiated effector memory CD45RA+ cells. General study results and limits: Memory subsets generally showed lower estimated richness than naive subsets.

The sequencing input was naive CD8+ T cells sorted from blood. The chain couples TRBV19 to TRBJ2-7; 7 positions match TRBD1. The source is a man aged 25 to 40 in good health. The CDR3 DNA follows: TGTGCCAGTACCCCACGGTGGGGGACAGTCCTCTACGAGCAGTACTTC. This translates into CASTPRWGTVLYEQYF.